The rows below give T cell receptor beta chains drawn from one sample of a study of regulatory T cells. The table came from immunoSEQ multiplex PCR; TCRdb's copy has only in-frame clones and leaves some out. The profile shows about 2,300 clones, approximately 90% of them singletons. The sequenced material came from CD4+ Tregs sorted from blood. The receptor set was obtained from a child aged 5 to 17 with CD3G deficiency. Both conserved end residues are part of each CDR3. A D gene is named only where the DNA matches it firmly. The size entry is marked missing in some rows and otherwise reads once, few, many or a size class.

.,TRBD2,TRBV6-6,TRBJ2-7,CASSFGLAGDEQYF,TGTGCCAGCAGTTTCGGACTAGCGGGAGACGAGCAGTACTTC
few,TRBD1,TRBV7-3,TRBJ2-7,CASSPITGDSYEQYF,TGTGCCAGCAGCCCAATTACAGGGGACTCCTACGAGCAGTACTTC
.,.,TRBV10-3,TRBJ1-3,CAIRAVGPGNTIYF,TGTGCCATCAGAGCCGTTGGACCTGGAAACACCATATATTTT
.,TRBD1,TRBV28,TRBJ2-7,CASSLGQGPDQQYF,TGTGCCAGCAGCCTGGGACAGGGACCAGACCAGCAGTACTTC
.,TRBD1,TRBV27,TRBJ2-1,CASSLSPPGRGIYNEQFF,TGTGCCAGCAGTTTATCCCCGCCGGGCAGGGGGATCTACAATGAGCAGTTCTTC
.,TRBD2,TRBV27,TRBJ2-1,CASSRIAGGRGEQFF,TGTGCCAGCAGTAGAATAGCGGGAGGCCGAGGTGAGCAGTTCTTC
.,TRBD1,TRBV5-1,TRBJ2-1,CASSPGAGTGYNEQFF,TGCGCCAGCAGCCCCGGAGCCGGGACAGGTTACAATGAGCAGTTCTTC
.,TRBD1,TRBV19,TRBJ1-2,CASTSGGGNYGYTF,TGTGCCAGTACTTCAGGGGGCGGTAACTATGGCTACACCTTC
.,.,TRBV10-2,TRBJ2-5,CASSVGGKGTQYF,TGCGCCAGCAGTGTGGGCGGGAAAGGGACCCAGTACTTC
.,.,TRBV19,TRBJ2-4,CASSMSAWAIQYF,TGTGCCAGTAGTATGTCGGCATGGGCCATTCAGTACTTC
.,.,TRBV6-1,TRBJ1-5,CASSDLGQNRNQPQHF,TGTGCCAGCAGTGACCTCGGGCAGAATAGGAATCAGCCCCAGCATTTT
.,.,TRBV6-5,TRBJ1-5,CASSSEGWGQPQHF,TGTGCCAGCAGTTCAGAGGGATGGGGTCAGCCCCAGCATTTT
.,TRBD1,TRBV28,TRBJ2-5,CASSKQGAYYDGETQYF,TGTGCCAGCAGCAAACAGGGGGCGTATTATGACGGAGAAACCCAGTACTTC
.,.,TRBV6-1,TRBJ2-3,CASSESGYSTDTQYF,TGTGCCAGCAGTGAATCGGGATATAGCACAGATACGCAGTATTTT
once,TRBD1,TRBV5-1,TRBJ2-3,CASSLQGAPPDTQYF,TGCGCCAGCAGCTTACAGGGGGCGCCCCCAGATACGCAGTATTTT
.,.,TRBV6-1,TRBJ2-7,CASSEVAKGAYEQYF,TGTGCCAGCAGTGAAGTTGCGAAGGGGGCCTACGAGCAGTACTTC
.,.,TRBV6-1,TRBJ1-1,CASSEVRAVNTEAFF,TGTGCCAGCAGTGAAGTCAGGGCAGTTAACACTGAAGCTTTCTTT